Here is one T cell receptor beta chain with its context. Assay used: immunoSEQ multiplex PCR; TCRdb lists only in-frame clones, some missing. The table includes about 43,000 clones, approximately 80% detected once. This entry comes from a study of blood T cell repertoires in COVID-19. Study-wide context: Samples representing acute and convalescent COVID-19 were sourced from the United States, Italy and Spain.

Trimming stripped 1 base from V and 7 bases from J, with 16 bases between. Looked up from germline, CDR1 is SNHLY and CDR2 is FYNNEI. The CDR3 length is 15 residues. The chain joins TRBV2 to TRBJ1-2; a possible D gene is TRBD1 (5 bases). The TCR originated in a woman aged 55 to 70 with acute or convalescent COVID-19. Sequenced material: peripheral blood. CDR3 region: CASSEGPRGAVGYTF. The DNA of the CDR3 is TGTGCCAGCAGTGAAGGGCCAAGGGGCGCTGTTGGCTACACCTTC.